One sample yielded the 14 T cell receptor beta chains listed below, sequenced in a study of PD-L1 blockade in urothelial cancer. The time point denotes: peripheral blood 6 weeks after treatment start. Profiling relied on immunoSEQ multiplex PCR, and the TCRdb table lists in-frame clones only, not all of them. The sample holds about 30,000 clones, roughly 87% seen once. Source: PBMCs, taken around atezolizumab (anti-PD-L1) treatment. The receptors originated from a man at least 80 years old with urothelial cancer.

The rearrangement links TRBV5-6 to TRBJ1-1; D is unclear. Germline V gene data show CDR1 as SGHDT and CDR2 as YYEEEE. The CDR3 covers 15 residues. V was cut by 2 bases and J by 0 bases, with 11 bases left in between. The CDR3 DNA follows: TGTGCCAGCAGCTTTGTCGGGGAGATGAACACTGAAGCTTTCTTT. Protein sequence: CASSFVGEMNTEAFF.

This chain links TRBV19 with TRBJ1-5; the D gene is possibly TRBD1 (5 bases). The V gene lost 6 bases and the J gene lost 0 bases, with 15 bases spanning the gap. Germline CDR1 LNHDA, CDR2 SQIVND (reference sequence). The CDR3 is 16 amino acids. In DNA, the CDR3 is TGTGCCAGTAGCCCAGGGTCCTCTTATAGCAATCAGCCCCAGCATTTT. It codes for CASSPGSSYSNQPQHF.

The gene calls are TRBV5-1 and TRBJ2-1; 12 positions match TRBD2. The CDR3 extends over 14 amino acids. Trimming removed 7 bases from V and 8 bases from J; junction bases left unmatched: 7. Germline CDR1 SGHRS, CDR2 YFSETQ. Here the CDR3 reads CASSTSGRGDEQFF. The CDR3 DNA reads as TGCGCCAGCTCGACTAGCGGGAGAGGCGATGAGCAGTTCTTC.

In its sample, this clone was seen once. V usage is TRBV29-1 and J usage is TRBJ2-5; 8 bases are a match to TRBD1. The V gene end was trimmed by 7 bases and the J gene end by 5 bases; junction bases not matched to a gene: 6. From germline, CDR1 is SQVTM and CDR2 ANQGSEA. The CDR3 totals 12 residues. The CDR3 here is CSAYRGSETQYF. DNA for the CDR3: TGCAGCGCGTACAGGGGGTCGGAGACCCAGTACTTC. The full variable domain, its missing parts supplied by reference TRBV29-1 and TRBJ2-5, is SAVISQKPSRDICQRGTSLTIQCQVDSQVTMMFWYRQQPGQSLTLIATANQGSEATYESGFVIDKFPISRPNLTFSTLTVSNMSPEDSSIYLCSAYRGSETQYFGPGTRLLVL.

This chain connects TRBV7-9 to TRBJ2-7; 8 positions agree with TRBD1. Germline loops: CDR1 SEHNR, CDR2 FQNEAQ (reference sequence). V trimming: 5 bases; J trimming: 0 bases; junction bases outside the gene matches: 3. This CDR3 comprises 14 residues. This CDR3 reads CASSLDRGSYEQYF. For the CDR3, the DNA is TGTGCCAGCAGCCTCGACAGGGGCTCCTACGAGCAGTACTTC.

V is TRBV7-8 and J is TRBJ2-3; 7 bases align to TRBD1. The junction had 4 bases not matched to a gene; V was cut back by 4 bases and J by 3 bases. The germline CDR1 and CDR2 sequences are SGHVS and FQNEAQ. The CDR3 is 14 residues long. The CDR3 is CASSSDRLTDTQYF. The DNA for the CDR3 is TGTGCCAGCAGCTCGGACAGGTTAACAGATACGCAGTATTTT.

In its sample, this clone was seen a few times. The V gene is TRBV5-1, the J gene TRBJ2-7; TRBD2 matches at 10 bases. The CDR3 sequence is 18 residues long. Germline lookup yields CDR1 SGHRS and CDR2 YFSETQ. V shed 3 bases and J 0 bases; nucleotides not matched to a gene: 12. The CDR3 nucleotides read TGCGCCAGCAGCTGGGAAACCCTGACTAGCGGGCGCTCCTACGAGCAGTACTTC. Translation gives CASSWETLTSGRSYEQYF.

The chain combines TRBV5-1 with TRBJ2-6; a possible D gene is TRBD2 (6 bases). V lost 7 bases and J lost 4, with 15 bases in between. Germline V gene data show CDR1 as SGHRS and CDR2 as YFSETQ. CDR3 length: 15 amino acids. In nucleotides, the CDR3 is TGCGCCAGCGCCCAAGGCGGGACCGGGGCCAACGTCCTGACTTTC. Protein product: CASAQGGTGANVLTF.

Sample share makes this clone medium-sized. The CDR3 is CASSTPLAGALDEQYF. The CDR3 DNA reads TGTGCCAGCAGCACTCCCCTAGCGGGAGCGTTAGACGAGCAGTACTTC. V gene TRBV6-6 combines with J gene TRBJ2-7, with TRBD2 identical over 10 bases. The CDR3 loop spans 16 amino acids. Germline V gives CDR1 MNHNY, CDR2 SVGAGI (reference sequence). With V trimmed by 6 bases and J by 5 bases, 13 bases remained unmatched.

The rearrangement uses TRBV27 and TRBJ2-7; D may be TRBD1 (5 bases). V lost 4 bases to trimming and J lost 0 bases, with 16 bases between them. The CDR3 is made up of 16 amino acids. CDR1 is MNHEY and CDR2 is SMNVEV in the germline V gene (reference sequence). CDR3 DNA: TGTGCCAGCAGTTCGCAACAGGTGTCCAGCTCCTACGAGCAGTACTTC. Translating it yields CASSSQQVSSSYEQYF.

The genes are TRBV6-1 and TRBJ1-2, with 8 bases matching TRBD1. J was trimmed by 4 bases and V by 2 bases; bases with no gene match: 9. Germline V gene lookup returns CDR1 MNHNS and CDR2 SASEGT. The CDR3 extends over 16 amino acids. The CDR3 coding sequence is TGTGCCAGCAGTGAAACCCCTGGGACAGGAGGCTATGGCTACACCTTC. Residues: CASSETPGTGGYGYTF.

This chain joins TRBV18 and TRBJ2-5, with a weak D call TRBD2 (5 bases). The CDR3 is made up of 14 amino acids. The germline V and J ends were trimmed by 3 bases and 2 bases, with 10 bases remaining between them. Germline V CDR1 and CDR2: KGHSH, LQKENI. The CDR3 nucleotides read TGTGCCAGCTCACCTGGACGGGAACAAGAGACCCAGTACTTC. Translating gives CASSPGREQETQYF.

The chain links TRBV28 to TRBJ2-7; D might be TRBD2 (5 bases). CDR1 is MDHEN and CDR2 is SYDVKM in the germline V gene. V lost 5 bases and J 0 bases, leaving 11 bases between the germline ends. This CDR3 contains 14 residues. CDR3 sequence (DNA): TGTGCCAGCAGTCTAAGCGGAACCTCCTACGAGCAGTACTTC. Its translation: CASSLSGTSYEQYF.

The chain has TRBV19 and TRBJ2-3; 7 bases are a match to TRBD1. V shed 5 bases, J shed 6 bases, and the junction held 8 bases outside the gene matches. The CDR3 covers 14 residues. Germline V gene data show CDR1 as LNHDA and CDR2 as SQIVND (reference sequence). The CDR3 DNA follows: TGTGCCAGTAGTCCGGACAGGAACAGGGATACGCAGTATTTT. This translates into CASSPDRNRDTQYF.